Each of the 12 T cell receptor beta chains below was sequenced from the same sample in a study of Graves' ophthalmopathy and Graves' hyperthyroidism. RNA transcripts yielded amplified TCR beta CDR3 regions. HTBI primers served in a first-round RT-PCR, which a second-round multiplex PCR followed. TCRdb reprocessed the multiplex PCR reads with MiXCR, giving one entry per CDR3 protein. The sample yields 500,000 to 700,000 distinct CDR3 sequences, about 20% seen once. The sample consisted of peripheral blood. The receptors were sampled from a woman under 30 with stable Graves' hyperthyroidism. Some clones in this sample may be carry-over from other donors' samples.

In its sample, this clonotype was seen many times. The rearrangement links TRBV20-1 to TRBJ2-7; D possibly matches TRBD1 or TRBD2 (5 bases each). V lost 4 bases and J 5 bases, leaving 15 bases between the germline ends. Germline V gene lookup returns CDR1 DFQATT and CDR2 SNEGSKA (reference sequence). This CDR3 is built from 13 residues. CDR3 DNA: TGCAGTGCTAACGTGGGGGAACTCCACGAGCAGTACTTC. Amino acid sequence: CSANVGELHEQYF.

This clonotype showed up many times. The rearrangement uses TRBV5-1 and TRBJ1-1, with D unresolved. The CDR3 length is 15 residues. The germline V gene has CDR1 SGHRS and CDR2 YFSETQ. Trimming stripped 1 base from V and 0 bases from J, with 10 bases between. CDR3 protein: CASSLTGDMNTEAFF. CDR3 DNA: TGCGCCAGCAGCTTGACGGGAGACATGAACACTGAAGCTTTCTTT. The complete variable domain, with remaining parts taken from reference TRBV5-1 and TRBJ1-1, reads KAGVTQTPRYLIKTRGQQVTLSCSPISGHRSVSWYQQTPGQGLQFLFEYFSETQRNKGNFPGRFSGRQFSNSRSEMNVSTLELGDSALYLCASSLTGDMNTEAFFGQGTRLTVV.

V and J are TRBV12-3 or TRBV12-4 and TRBJ2-5, with a possible D match to TRBD2 (6 bases). The ends were cut back, 0 bases at V and 4 bases at J, with 15 bases in the middle. The CDR3 contains 16 residues. In DNA form, the CDR3 reads TGTGCCAGCAGTTTAGCGCCGCGGTCGGGAGTAGAGACCCAGTACTTC. It yields the protein CASSLAPRSGVETQYF.

This clonotype was found many times. The chain is built from TRBV2 and TRBJ1-1; D might be TRBD1 (5 bases). Trimming shortened V by 4 bases and J by 0 bases, and 15 bases separated the two germline ends. The CDR3 consists of 16 residues. Germline loops: CDR1 SNHLY, CDR2 FYNNEI. As DNA, the CDR3 is TGTGCCAGCAGTGCGGAGGGAGGGGTGGTGAACACTGAAGCTTTCTTT. This encodes CASSAEGGVVNTEAFF.

This clonotype was detected ten times or more. The chain couples TRBV12-3 or TRBV12-4 to TRBJ1-1, with D uncertain. The CDR3 has 13 amino acids. V was trimmed by 3 bases and J by 0 bases, leaving 5 bases between them. The CDR3 is CASSFLLNTEAFF. The CDR3 DNA reads as TGTGCCAGCAGTTTTCTCTTGAACACTGAAGCTTTCTTT.

This clonotype was recorded many times. This rearrangement joins TRBV7-9 to TRBJ2-7, with TRBD1 as a possible D gene (5 bases). Germline V gene sequence: CDR1 SEHNR, CDR2 FQNEAQ (reference sequence). This CDR3 region has 14 residues. Trimming shortened V by 1 base and J by 6 bases, and 13 bases separated the two germline ends. The CDR3 spells CASSLDGAWSEQYF. The CDR3 coding sequence is TGTGCCAGCAGCTTAGATGGGGCATGGAGCGAGCAGTACTTC. The full variable domain, completed using reference TRBV7-9 and TRBJ2-7, is DTGVSQNPRHKITKRGQNVTFRCDPISEHNRLYWYRQTLGQGPEFLTYFQNEAQLEKSRLLSDRFSAERPKGSFSTLEIQRTEQGDSAMYLCASSLDGAWSEQYFGPGTRLTVT.

The sample holds a few counts of this clonotype. V gene TRBV24-1 combines with J gene TRBJ1-2; the match to TRBD1 covers 10 bases. V shed 5 bases and J 8 bases; nucleotides not matched to a gene: 7. The CDR3 is 14 residues long. Germline assignment: CDR1 KGHDR and CDR2 SFDVKD. The CDR3 DNA sequence: TGTGCCACCAGTGGCCTCGGGACAGGGGACGGCTACACCTTC. The encoded protein is CATSGLGTGDGYTF.

The gene calls are TRBV6-5 and TRBJ1-6, with 7 nucleotides matching TRBD1. The ends lost 0 bases at V and 5 bases at J; junction bases unmatched: 10. This CDR3 is built from 18 residues. Germline loops: CDR1 MNHEY, CDR2 SVGAGI. As DNA, the CDR3 is TGTGCCAGCAGTTACTCGGGAGGGACAGAACTTAATAATTCACCCCTCCACTTT. The encoded protein is CASSYSGGTELNNSPLHF.

V usage is TRBV5-6 and J usage is TRBJ1-3; the D is unclear. The CDR3 spans 16 residues. Between the trimmed V and J ends, which lost 4 bases and 0 bases, there was a span of 14 bases. Germline V gives CDR1 SGHDT, CDR2 YYEEEE. CDR3 in DNA: TGTGCCAGCAGCCCAGATCTACAGCGCTCTGGAAACACCATATATTTT. Protein sequence: CASSPDLQRSGNTIYF.

The chain employs TRBV18 and TRBJ2-7; the D gene is possibly TRBD1 (6 bases). Trimming removed 5 bases at V and 5 bases at J, with 10 bases between. The germline V gene encodes CDR1 KGHSH and CDR2 LQKENI. This CDR3 is 12 amino acids long. CDR3 coding DNA: TGTGCCAGCTCATCTAACAGGGACGAGCAGTACTTC. Its translation is CASSSNRDEQYF.

The CDR3 sequence: CASSDRGTGFLNQPQHF. The CDR3 DNA sequence: TGTGCCAGCAGTGATCGAGGGACAGGGTTTCTAAATCAGCCCCAGCATTTT. The chain recombines TRBV12-3 or TRBV12-4 with TRBJ1-5; TRBD1 matches at 9 bases. The CDR3 has 17 amino acids. J gave up 4 bases and V 5 bases, and 12 bases lay outside the gene matches.

This clonotype was recorded at least ten times. The genes are TRBV15 and TRBJ1-5, with a weak D call TRBD1 (5 bases). CDR3 length equals 18 residues. Between the trimmed V and J ends, which lost 0 bases and 3 bases, there was a span of 18 bases. The germline V gene encodes CDR1 LNHNV and CDR2 YYDKDF (reference sequence). The CDR3 bases are TGTGCCACCAGCAGAGAAACAAGTTTTAGACAGATCAATCAGCCCCAGCATTTT. Its protein is CATSRETSFRQINQPQHF.